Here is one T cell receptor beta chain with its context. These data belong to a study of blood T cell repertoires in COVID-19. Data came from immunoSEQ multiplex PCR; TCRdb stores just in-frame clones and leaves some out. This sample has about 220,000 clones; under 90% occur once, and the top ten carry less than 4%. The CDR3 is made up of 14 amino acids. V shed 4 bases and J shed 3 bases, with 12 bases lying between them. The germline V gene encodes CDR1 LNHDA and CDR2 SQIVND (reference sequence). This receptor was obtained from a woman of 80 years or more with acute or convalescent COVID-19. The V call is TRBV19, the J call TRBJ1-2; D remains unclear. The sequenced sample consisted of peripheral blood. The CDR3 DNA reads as TGTGCCAGTAGTAGGGCCATCACGGACTATGGCTACACCTTC. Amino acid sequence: CASSRAITDYGYTF.